Below, 17 T cell receptor beta chains from the same sample are listed, as sequenced in a study of beta chain features in type 1 diabetes. All of the isolated RNA was reverse transcribed, so expressed TCRB transcripts were sequenced. TCRdb's copy holds only in-frame clones and misses some; the assay was immunoSEQ multiplex PCR. The data hold 150,000 to 190,000 clones, with over 7.5% observed a single time. Sequencing was done on a sample of central memory CD4+ T cells from blood. The receptors derive from a man between 18 and 35 years old in good health.

The chain joins TRBV5-4 to TRBJ2-3; 11 nucleotides line up with TRBD2. Germline V lookup: CDR1 SGHNT, CDR2 YYREEE (reference sequence). The J segment lost 6 bases and the V segment lost 8 bases, leaving 11 bases of the junction unmatched. CDR3 length: 15 amino acids. The CDR3 DNA sequence: TGTGCCAGTCATACTCTAGCGGGAGGCTTGGATACGCAGTATTTT. It encodes CASHTLAGGLDTQYF.

This clone has only a few counts. The CDR3 here is CASSSGTGDYNEQFF. The CDR3 DNA follows: TGTGCCAGCAGCTCCGGGACAGGGGACTACAATGAGCAGTTCTTC. The V gene is TRBV5-6, the J gene TRBJ2-1, with TRBD1 matching over 10 bases. There are 15 residues in the CDR3. Germline loops: CDR1 SGHDT, CDR2 YYEEEE. Trimming cost V 3 bases and J 3 bases; bases outside gene matches: 3.

V gene TRBV6-6 combines with J gene TRBJ1-5; D perhaps matches TRBD1 (6 bases). In germline, CDR1 is MNHNY, CDR2 SVGAGI (reference sequence). Trimming cost V 6 bases and J 1 base, with 16 bases left between them. The CDR3 is 16 amino acids. The CDR3 DNA reads TGTGCCAGCAGACAAACAGGGACGATGAGCAATCAGCCCCAGCATTTT. Translation gives CASRQTGTMSNQPQHF.

The rearrangement joins TRBV5-1 to TRBJ1-1; TRBD1 matches 10 bases. From germline, CDR1 is SGHRS and CDR2 YFSETQ. Trimming took 5 bases from V and 3 from J; bases not matched to a gene: 7. The CDR3 totals 15 residues. CDR3 nucleotides: TGCGCCAGCAGTTGGGCTGGACAGGGGGACACTGAAGCTTTCTTT. It codes for CASSWAGQGDTEAFF.

This clone was observed a few times. The CDR3, as DNA: TGTGCCAGCAGCCTAAACAGGGGAGGGGCCAACGTCCTGACTTTC. Its translation: CASSLNRGGANVLTF. The chain employs TRBV27 and TRBJ2-6; TRBD1 matches 7 bases. Germline trimming cut 6 bases from V and 4 bases from J; bases unmatched to any gene: 6. The length of the CDR3 is 15 residues. Germline V CDR1 and CDR2: MNHEY, SMNVEV (reference sequence).

J is TRBJ1-3 and V is TRBV30; D remains unclear. The CDR3 loop spans 13 amino acids. From germline, CDR1 is GTSNPN and CDR2 SVGIG (reference sequence). V was cut by 2 bases and J by 0 bases, with 5 bases left in between. In DNA, the CDR3 is TGTGCCTGGAGTTTTAGCTCTGGAAACACCATATATTTT. This gives the protein CAWSFSSGNTIYF. The whole variable domain, remainder taken from reference TRBV30 and TRBJ1-3, is SQTIHQWPATLVQPVGSPLSLECTVEGTSNPNLYWYRQAAGRGLQLLFYSVGIGQISSEVPQNLSASRPQDRQFILSSKKLLLSDSGFYLCAWSFSSGNTIYFGEGSWLTVV.

This rearrangement joins TRBV19 to TRBJ1-2, with 7 bases matching TRBD1. V shed 6 bases and J 3 bases; nucleotides not matched to a gene: 4. This CDR3 has 13 amino acids. Looked up from germline, CDR1 is LNHDA and CDR2 is SQIVND (reference sequence). The CDR3 is CASRRGQYYGYTF. In DNA, the CDR3 is TGTGCCAGTAGAAGGGGACAGTACTATGGCTACACCTTC. Filled out from reference TRBV19 and TRBJ1-2, the complete variable domain reads DGGITQSPKYLFRKEGQNVTLSCEQNLNHDAMYWYRQDPGQGLRLIYYSQIVNDFQKGDIAEGYSVSREKKESFPLTVTSAQKNPTAFYLCASRRGQYYGYTFGSGTRLTVV.

This clone was seen only a few times. The chain is built from TRBV20-1 and TRBJ1-1, with D maybe TRBD1 (5 bases). From germline, CDR1 is DFQATT and CDR2 SNEGSKA (reference sequence). Trimming removed 6 bases from V and 6 bases from J, with 11 bases in between. The CDR3 loop spans 11 amino acids. The CDR3: CSARLRAEAFF. The CDR3 region has the DNA TGCAGTGCCCGCCTCAGGGCTGAAGCTTTCTTT.

This clone occurred a few times. The chain carries TRBV28 and TRBJ1-1; 9 positions agree with TRBD1. J lost 3 bases, V lost 7 bases, and 6 bases had no gene match. The CDR3 is 14 residues long. Looked up from germline, CDR1 is MDHEN and CDR2 is SYDVKM. The CDR3 spells CASMLQGADTEAFF. CDR3 DNA sequence: TGTGCCAGCATGTTACAGGGGGCTGACACTGAAGCTTTCTTT.

The chain uses TRBV7-3 and TRBJ2-1; D might be TRBD2 (6 bases). Germline assignment: CDR1 SGHTA and CDR2 FQGTGA. The CDR3 is 15 amino acids. Between the trimmed V and J ends, which lost 0 bases and 9 bases, there was a span of 15 bases. CDR3 nucleotide sequence: TGTGCCAGCAGCTTAACGGCGGTAGTAGCGGCTGAGCAGTTCTTC. Translating gives CASSLTAVVAAEQFF.

This chain connects TRBV7-8 to TRBJ2-2, with D perhaps matching TRBD2 (6 bases). The V end lost 5 bases, the J end lost 4 bases, and 11 bases lay between the germline ends. CDR3 size: 14 residues. Germline V gives CDR1 SGHVS, CDR2 FQNEAQ. The CDR3: CASSLGTSTGELFF. The CDR3, as DNA: TGTGCCAGCAGCCTCGGGACTTCCACCGGGGAGCTGTTTTTT.

Here the CDR3 reads CASSLNGRGTDTQYF. CDR3 sequence (DNA): TGTGCCAGCAGCTTAAACGGGAGAGGCACAGATACGCAGTATTTT. The chain employs TRBV7-3 and TRBJ2-3; TRBD2 is a possible D gene (6 bases). This CDR3 has 15 residues. From germline, CDR1 is SGHTA and CDR2 FQGTGA. The V and J ends lost 1 base and 1 base respectively, with 9 bases between them. Variable domain in full (rest from reference TRBV7-3 and TRBJ2-3): GAGVSQTPSNKVTEKGKYVELRCDPISGHTALYWYRQSLGQGPEFLIYFQGTGAADDSGLPNDRFFAVRPEGSVSTLKIQRTERGDSAVYLCASSLNGRGTDTQYFGPGTRLTVL.

This clone turned up a few times. The chain employs TRBV12-5 and TRBJ2-5; 8 bases line up with TRBD2. This CDR3 contains 15 residues. V trimming: 3 bases; J trimming: 1 base; junction bases outside the gene matches: 4. Germline values: CDR1 LGHNT, CDR2 FRNRAP. CDR3 sequence: CASGLASGGQETQYF. CDR3 nucleotide sequence: TGTGCTAGTGGTTTAGCGAGCGGGGGCCAAGAGACCCAGTACTTC.

This chain connects TRBV20-1 to TRBJ1-2; no firm D call. Germline lookup yields CDR1 DFQATT and CDR2 SNEGSKA (reference sequence). This CDR3 region has 11 residues. V was cut by 6 bases and J by 5 bases, with 10 bases left in between. CDR3 amino acids: CSAPLDYGYTF. The CDR3 DNA reads TGCAGTGCCCCCTTAGATTATGGCTACACCTTC.

The chain couples TRBV7-9 to TRBJ2-6, with D tentatively TRBD2 (5 bases). The CDR3 extends over 16 amino acids. V lost 5 bases to trimming and J lost 4 bases, with 15 bases between them. CDR1 and CDR2 (germline): SEHNR, FQNEAQ (reference sequence). DNA of the CDR3: TGTGCCAGCAGCCACGGTTCGGAGGAGGGGGCCAACGTCCTGACTTTC. Encoded protein: CASSHGSEEGANVLTF.

This clone was counted only a few times. The rearrangement joins TRBV5-4 to TRBJ1-4; 8 nucleotides line up with TRBD1. CDR3 length equals 14 residues. V shed 3 bases and J 8 bases; nucleotides not matched to a gene: 6. From germline, CDR1 is SGHNT and CDR2 YYREEE (reference sequence). The CDR3 spells CASSSGQGDEKLFF. The CDR3 nucleotides are TGTGCCAGCAGCTCCGGACAGGGTGACGAAAAACTGTTTTTT.

A few counts support this clone. The chain links TRBV4-2 to TRBJ2-7; 8 bases map to TRBD2. The CDR3 extends over 16 amino acids. From germline, CDR1 is LGHNA and CDR2 YNFKEQ. Trimming at V came to 3 bases and at J to 6 bases, leaving 13 bases not matched to a gene. CDR3 residues: CASSHATGGAEGEQYF. CDR3 DNA sequence: TGTGCCAGCAGCCATGCAACCGGGGGGGCCGAGGGCGAGCAGTACTTC.